These 5 T cell receptor beta chains were sequenced from one sample in a study of T cell responses to AZD1222 COVID-19 vaccine. Method: immunoSEQ multiplex PCR; TCRdb's copy keeps in-frame clones and lacks some. Among tens of thousands of clones listed, about 85% were seen once. This material consisted of peripheral blood, taken on day 0 of AZD1222 vaccination. Source of these receptors: an adult in good health.

V and J are TRBV18 and TRBJ1-2; D is unresolved. Germline values: CDR1 KGHSH, CDR2 LQKENI. The CDR3 contains 17 residues. Deletions cut 2 bases from V and 0 bases from J, with 16 bases between. The CDR3: CASSPTSGNKANYGYTF. The CDR3 coding sequence is TGTGCCAGCTCACCAACGTCGGGAAACAAAGCTAACTATGGCTACACCTTC. Complete variable domain (other parts from reference TRBV18 and TRBJ1-2): NAGVMQNPRHLVRRRGQEARLRCSPMKGHSHVYWYRQLPEEGLKFMVYLQKENIIDESGMPKERFSAEFPKEGPSILRIQQVVRGDSAAYFCASSPTSGNKANYGYTFGSGTRLTVV.

Of note for this clone: Mismatch with germline at one junction end may stem from a read error. This chain uses TRBV6-2 or TRBV6-3 with TRBJ2-7; perhaps TRBD1 as D (8 bases). There are 13 residues in the CDR3. Germline V gives CDR1 MNHEY, CDR2 SVGEGT. CDR3 nucleotide sequence: TGTGCCAGCAGTCCGGCCCAGGGGGCGCGGGGGATCTTC. It is translated as CASSPAQGARGIF.

This CDR3 is CASSFYRDDQPQHF. DNA of the CDR3: TGTGCCAGCAGCTTTTACAGGGATGATCAGCCCCAGCATTTT. The V gene is TRBV7-2, the J gene TRBJ1-5; maybe TRBD1 (6 bases). This CDR3 is 14 amino acids long. V was clipped by 3 bases and J by 5 bases, with 11 bases between them. The germline CDR1 and CDR2 sequences are SGHTA and FQGNSA.

The gene calls are TRBV5-4 and TRBJ1-3; tentative D call: TRBD1 (6 bases). Germline V lookup: CDR1 SGHNT, CDR2 YYREEE (reference sequence). The CDR3 is made up of 15 amino acids. Trimming cost V 4 bases and J 4 bases, with 15 bases left between them. CDR3 loop: CASSLAGGTGNTIYF. DNA of the CDR3: TGTGCCAGCAGCCTGGCCGGGGGGACAGGAAACACCATATATTTT.

The chain links TRBV19 to TRBJ2-3; D gene unclear. From germline, CDR1 is LNHDA and CDR2 SQIVND (reference sequence). The ends were cut back, 5 bases at V and 2 bases at J, with 11 bases in the middle. CDR3 length: 14 amino acids. The CDR3 here is CASSPQRNTDTQYF. The DNA for the CDR3 is TGTGCCAGTAGTCCTCAGCGTAACACAGATACGCAGTATTTT.